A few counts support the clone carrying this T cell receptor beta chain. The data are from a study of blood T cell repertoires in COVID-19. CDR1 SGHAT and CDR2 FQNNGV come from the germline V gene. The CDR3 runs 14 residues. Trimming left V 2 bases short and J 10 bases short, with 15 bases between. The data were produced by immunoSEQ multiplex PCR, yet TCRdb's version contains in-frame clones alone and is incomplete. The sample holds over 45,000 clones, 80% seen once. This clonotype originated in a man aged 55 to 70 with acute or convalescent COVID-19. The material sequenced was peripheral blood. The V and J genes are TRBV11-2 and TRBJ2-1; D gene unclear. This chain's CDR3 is CASSLLPGREEQFF. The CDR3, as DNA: TGTGCCAGCAGCTTACTACCGGGTAGAGAAGAGCAGTTCTTC.